Described below is a single TCR beta chain sequence and its context. Its cognate antigen is unknown. The sample comes from a study of cytomegalovirus exposure and HLA in healthy donors. Study summary: The study placed over 65% of its 398 genotyped donors in the Caucasian-associated ancestry cluster.

Overall study results and limits: From TCR beta sequences, most subjects' HLA-A and HLA-B alleles were reportedly predicted accurately. Excluded: some indistinguishable V segments such as TRBV6-2 and TRBV6-3.

V shed 4 bases, J shed 3 bases, and the junction held 14 bases outside the gene matches. Germline CDR1 and CDR2: MGHRA and YSYEKL. The CDR3 contains 18 residues. PCR amplification relied on 60 Vbeta primers (plus 13 Jbeta primers). TCRdb's copy holds only in-frame clones and misses some; the assay was immunoSEQ multiplex PCR. The repertoire has about 110,000 clones, about 79% of them found once; the top ten carry approximately 2.5%. The TCR sequence derives from a man in his fifties in good health and CMV-seropositive. This chain uses TRBV4-1 with TRBJ2-1; 8 bases are shared with TRBD2. The specimen sequenced was PBMCs. CDR3 DNA: TGCGCCAGCAGCCCCCTCGGACAGCGGGGGAACCTCTACAATGAGCAGTTCTTC. As protein: CASSPLGQRGNLYNEQFF.